The sample holds many counts of the clone carrying this TCR beta chain. What it binds is unknown. These data come from a study of metastatic and nonmetastatic thyroid tumors. Study information: Repertoires from malignant and benign thyroid patients were compared across blood and tumor or nodule tissue. Study conclusions and caveats: Reports indicated that malignant thyroid tumors showed significantly higher TCR beta diversity than benign nodules did, in blood and tumor.

Until they underwent thyroid surgery, no patient had received any treatment. Per the study methods: Researchers built a distant-metastasis classifier for papillary thyroid cancer that drew on CDR3 differences across clinicopathological groups. MiXCR was used by TCRdb to re-call the PCR reads. For this entry, the V and J calls and clone size follow TCRdb and not the study's own pipeline. The sample includes about 42,000 clones, over 10% of them seen just once. V was pared by 6 bases and J by 1 base, with 10 bases between. Germline CDR1 MNHEY, CDR2 SVGEGT. The CDR3 totals 15 residues. This receptor was obtained from a male donor with papillary thyroid cancer or a benign thyroid nodule (not recorded which). Some clones in this sample may be carry-over from other donors' samples. This chain connects TRBV6-2 or TRBV6-3 to TRBJ2-6; D is undetermined. Sequencing input: blood. The CDR3 nucleotides are TGTGCCAGCAGGTCCTCAGAGTCTGGGGCCAACGTCCTGACTTTC. It is translated as CASRSSESGANVLTF.